This T cell receptor (beta chain) originates from a study of shared clonotypes between healthy human individuals. The CDR3 has 14 amino acids. V was clipped by 3 bases and J by 2 bases, with 8 bases between them. The germline gives CDR1 MNHEY, CDR2 SMNVEV (reference sequence). Notes on this clone: Its antigen is unknown.

Study-level results: Even with large depth, rarefaction showed that sorted-subset sequencing was incomplete. Researchers found naive subsets generally carried larger estimated richness than memory subsets.

Genomic DNA of each subset was evenly split across several immunoSEQ plates. Assay used: immunoSEQ multiplex PCR; TCRdb lists only in-frame clones, some missing. The sample records roughly 1,100,000 clones, roughly 80% being singletons. Sequencing was done on a sample of memory CD4+ T cells sorted from blood. The subset: CD45RA-negative fraction. The receptor's source is a man in his late teens or twenties in good health. The chain carries TRBV27 and TRBJ2-1; D might be TRBD2 (5 bases). The CDR3, as DNA: TGTGCCAGCAGTTTTCGGGAAACCTACAATGAGCAGTTCTTC. It codes for CASSFRETYNEQFF.